One and the same sample provided the 14 T cell receptor beta chains below, sequenced in a study of cytomegalovirus exposure and HLA in healthy donors. The PCR had 60 Vbeta and 13 Jbeta primers. TCRdb's copy holds only in-frame clones and misses some; the assay was immunoSEQ multiplex PCR. The sample holds about 140,000 clones, about 80% seen once. Sequenced input: PBMCs. The receptors here all came from a man aged 25-40 years in good health and CMV-seronegative.

This clone appeared a single time. DNA of the CDR3: TGTGCCAGCAGCTTAGGGCGGGGACCTTTCTATGGCTACACCTTC. Translation: CASSLGRGPFYGYTF. V and J are TRBV7-2 and TRBJ1-2, with TRBD1 as a possible D gene (5 bases). Germline CDR1 is SGHTA and CDR2 is FQGNSA. The CDR3 is 15 residues long. V lost 1 base to trimming and J lost 4 bases, with 13 bases between them. Based on the CDR3 plus reference TRBV7-2 and TRBJ1-2, the full variable domain is GAGVSQSPSNKVTEKGKDVELRCDPISGHTALYWYRQSLGQGLEFLIYFQGNSAPDKSGLPSDRFSAERTGGSVSTLTIQRTQQEDSAVYLCASSLGRGPFYGYTFGSGTRLTVV.

The V call is TRBV2, the J call TRBJ1-6, with 10 bases fitting TRBD1. CDR1 and CDR2 (germline): SNHLY, FYNNEI. V was pared by 6 bases and J by 5 bases, with 10 bases of the junction left unmatched. There are 17 residues in the CDR3. CDR3 protein: CASSREGQGWNNSPLHF. The CDR3, as DNA: TGTGCCAGCAGCCGTGAGGGACAGGGGTGGAATAATTCACCCCTCCACTTT. Complete variable domain (other parts from reference TRBV2 and TRBJ1-6): EPEVTQTPSHQVTQMGQEVILRCVPISNHLYFYWYRQILGQKVEFLVSFYNNEISEKSEIFDDQFSVERPDGSNFTLKIRSTKLEDSAMYFCASSREGQGWNNSPLHFGNGTRLTVT.

In its sample, this clone was seen once. This sequence joins TRBV5-6 and TRBJ1-4; TRBD1 matches 10 bases. CDR1 is SGHDT, CDR2 YYEEEE, per germline. V was pared by 4 bases and J by 9 bases, with 6 bases of the junction left unmatched. This CDR3 has 14 amino acids. The CDR3 DNA reads as TGTGCCAGCAGCGGCCGGGACAGGGGCAAAAAACTGTTTTTT. As protein: CASSGRDRGKKLFF.

Written as DNA, the CDR3 is TGTGCCAGCTCACCAACTTCTAGCGGGAGTTGGGGTGAGCAGTTCTTC. Encoded protein: CASSPTSSGSWGEQFF. J is TRBJ2-1 and V is TRBV18; TRBD2 agrees at 10 bases. V shed 2 bases and J 9 bases; nucleotides not matched to a gene: 10. This CDR3 comprises 16 residues. Germline V gene data show CDR1 as KGHSH and CDR2 as LQKENI.

The chain recombines TRBV28 with TRBJ1-2, with no clear D. The ends were cut back, 4 bases at V and 8 bases at J, with 17 bases in the middle. Germline V gives CDR1 MDHEN, CDR2 SYDVKM. This CDR3 contains 14 residues. The CDR3, as DNA: TGTGCCAGCAGTTCCCGACCGCGGAGGGAGGGCTACACCTTC. Its protein product is CASSSRPRREGYTF.

This chain connects TRBV30 to TRBJ2-4; the match to TRBD2 covers 9 bases. V lost 7 bases to trimming and J lost 9 bases; unmatched junction nucleotides: 10. CDR3 length: 13 residues. The germline gives CDR1 GTSNPN, CDR2 SVGIG (reference sequence). CDR3: CASDQAGGGIQYF. The DNA for the CDR3 is TGTGCCTCCGACCAAGCGGGAGGCGGCATTCAGTACTTC. The variable domain in full, completed from reference TRBV30 and TRBJ2-4, reads SQTIHQWPATLVQPVGSPLSLECTVEGTSNPNLYWYRQAAGRGLQLLFYSVGIGQISSEVPQNLSASRPQDRQFILSSKKLLLSDSGFYLCASDQAGGGIQYFGAGTRLSVL.

The chain uses TRBV28 and TRBJ2-1, with D perhaps matching TRBD2 (6 bases). The CDR3 length is 15 residues. The germline CDR1 and CDR2 sequences are MDHEN and SYDVKM. The V gene lost 3 bases and the J gene lost 6 bases, with 15 bases spanning the gap. The CDR3 is CASSFSGTLINEQFF. The CDR3 bases are TGTGCCAGCAGTTTCTCCGGGACTCTTATCAATGAGCAGTTCTTC.

The chain employs TRBV9 and TRBJ2-3, with D possibly TRBD1 on 5 matching bases. The CDR3 extends over 14 amino acids. From germline, CDR1 is SGDLS and CDR2 YYNGEE. V was trimmed by 3 bases and J by 0 bases, leaving 8 bases between them. This chain's CDR3 is CASSGTGSTDTQYF. The CDR3 DNA follows: TGTGCCAGCAGCGGAACAGGAAGCACAGATACGCAGTATTTT.

The rearrangement links TRBV27 to TRBJ1-1; possible D gene TRBD1, 5 bases. This CDR3 is built from 14 residues. Trimming removed 6 bases from V and 1 base from J, with 12 bases in between. Looked up from germline, CDR1 is MNHEY and CDR2 is SMNVEV (reference sequence). The CDR3 loop reads CASSRPDRNTEAFF. The CDR3 DNA reads TGTGCCAGCAGCCGCCCCGACAGGAACACTGAAGCTTTCTTT.

This chain links TRBV28 with TRBJ1-5; no clear D gene. Trimming shortened V by 1 base and J by 2 bases, and 9 bases separated the two germline ends. Germline CDR1 MDHEN, CDR2 SYDVKM. There are 15 residues in the CDR3. The CDR3, as DNA: TGTGCCAGCAGTTTATCCGTCAGTCGCAATCAGCCCCAGCATTTT. Protein sequence: CASSLSVSRNQPQHF.

In its sample, this clone was seen once. This rearrangement joins TRBV13 to TRBJ2-7; 7 bases match TRBD2. Germline lookup yields CDR1 PRHDT and CDR2 FYEKMQ (reference sequence). The ends lost 0 bases at V and 5 bases at J; junction bases unmatched: 4. The CDR3 loop spans 14 amino acids. The CDR3 loop reads CASSLGSGQNEQYF. The CDR3 DNA sequence: TGTGCCAGCAGCTTAGGTAGCGGGCAGAACGAGCAGTACTTC.

This chain links TRBV28 with TRBJ2-7, with 7 bases lining up with TRBD2. This CDR3 has 12 amino acids. CDR1 MDHEN and CDR2 SYDVKM come from the germline V gene. Trimming took 9 bases from V and 0 from J; bases not matched to a gene: 2. DNA of the CDR3: TGTGCCAGTTCTAGCGGCTCCTACGAGCAGTACTTC. It specifies CASSSGSYEQYF.

This chain uses TRBV11-1 with TRBJ2-7, with D maybe TRBD1 (5 bases). Per germline, CDR1 SGHAT and CDR2 FQDESV (reference sequence). Trimming stripped 3 bases from V and 2 bases from J, with 11 bases between. The CDR3 consists of 14 residues. The CDR3 here is CASSLFSGTYEQYF. Written as DNA, the CDR3 is TGTGCCAGCAGCTTGTTTTCAGGGACCTACGAGCAGTACTTC.

Worth noting for this clone: The junction does not match germline at one end; this may be a read error. The rearrangement joins TRBV4-1 to TRBJ2-7; D is undetermined. The CDR3 spans 13 residues. Per germline, CDR1 MGHRA and CDR2 YSYEKL. Written as DNA, the CDR3 is TGCGCCAGCAGGAATCCATCCACCTACGGGCAGTACTTC. It specifies CASRNPSTYGQYF.